Shown below are 8 T cell receptor beta chains from a single sample sequenced in a study of early stage breast cancer tumors. The method was immunoSEQ multiplex PCR; TCRdb's version includes in-frame clones alone and lacks a portion of them. The top ten clones hold roughly 10% of a sample with roughly 30,000 clones, approximately 84% of them seen once. Sequenced material: blood. These receptors were obtained from a person aged 50-59 years with breast cancer.

The rearrangement joins TRBV4-3 to TRBJ1-4; possibly TRBD1 for D (6 bases). This CDR3 is 12 amino acids long. V was shortened by 9 bases and J by 7 bases, with 12 bases between the two germline ends. Germline loops: CDR1 LGHNA, CDR2 YSLEER. The CDR3 nucleotides are TGCGCCAGTAGGGGGGCCTCTGAAAAACTGTTTTTT. Amino acid sequence: CASRGASEKLFF.

This clone has only one observation. This rearrangement joins TRBV5-6 to TRBJ2-1, with 9 bases identical to TRBD2. There are 15 residues in the CDR3. Germline V lookup: CDR1 SGHDT, CDR2 YYEEEE. The V gene end was trimmed by 4 bases and the J gene end by 5 bases; junction bases not matched to a gene: 7. The CDR3 bases are TGTGCCAGCAGCGGTTCGGCGGGGGGGGACAATGAGCAGTTCTTC. This encodes CASSGSAGGDNEQFF.

The J gene is TRBJ2-5, the V gene TRBV28; D gene unclear. V was clipped by 2 bases and J by 6 bases, with 13 bases between them. The length of the CDR3 is 14 residues. Per the germline V gene, CDR1 is MDHEN and CDR2 is SYDVKM. The CDR3 spells CASSLPVPRQTQYF. CDR3 in DNA: TGTGCCAGCAGTTTACCCGTGCCTCGCCAGACCCAGTACTTC.

This clone appeared a few times. The chain recombines TRBV19 with TRBJ1-5; 9 nucleotides line up with TRBD1. The CDR3 length is 14 residues. Unmatched junction bases numbered 6, after V lost 10 bases and J lost 2 bases. Germline V gene sequence: CDR1 LNHDA, CDR2 SQIVND (reference sequence). The CDR3 region is CATDRGLGNQPQHF. In nucleotides, the CDR3 is TGTGCCACAGACAGGGGGTTGGGCAATCAGCCCCAGCATTTT.

In this sample, this clone turned up once. The chain has TRBV5-4 and TRBJ2-5, with 10 bases matching TRBD2. CDR3 length: 16 amino acids. Germline loops: CDR1 SGHNT, CDR2 YYREEE (reference sequence). Germline trimming cut 0 bases from V and 2 bases from J; bases unmatched to any gene: 4. CDR3 nucleotide sequence: TGTGCCAGCAGCTTGGCTCTAGCGGGAGCGCAAGAGACCCAGTACTTC. Translating it yields CASSLALAGAQETQYF.

The CDR3 bases are TGTGCCCCGTTCCCCTTTAGACAGGGAAACGCTTTGGCAACTAATGAAAAACTGTTTTTT. As protein: CAPFPFRQGNALATNEKLFF. The chain couples TRBV6-4 to TRBJ1-4, with 7 bases that match TRBD1. The CDR3 extends over 20 amino acids. Germline CDR1 is MRHNA and CDR2 is SNTAGT. Trimming removed 11 bases from V and 0 bases from J; junction bases left unmatched: 24.

The DNA of the CDR3 is TGTGCCAGCAAGCGGGAACTTTTCACAGATACGCAGTATTTT. The encoded protein is CASKRELFTDTQYF. This sequence joins TRBV6-6 and TRBJ2-3, with 7 bases matching TRBD2. The germline V gene has CDR1 MNHNY and CDR2 SVGAGI (reference sequence). The CDR3 consists of 14 residues. V shed 7 bases, J shed 2 bases, and the junction held 6 bases outside the gene matches.

This chain joins TRBV4-1 and TRBJ2-5, with D possibly being TRBD2 (6 bases). The CDR3 extends over 15 amino acids. V lost 0 bases to trimming and J lost 4 bases, with 12 bases between them. Germline V CDR1 and CDR2: MGHRA, YSYEKL. The chain's CDR3 is CASSQEGGNRETQYF. The CDR3 bases are TGCGCCAGCAGCCAAGAGGGCGGGAATCGAGAGACCCAGTACTTC.